The 19 T cell receptor beta chains reported below all come from one sample, sequenced in a study of control samples from healthy donors and cancer patients. TCRdb's table, derived via immunoSEQ multiplex PCR, lists solely in-frame clones and lacks some. Seen here are 75,000 to 100,000 clones, around 80% observed once, and the top ten hold about 2%. The source material was blood. These receptors originate from a man between 60 and 70 years old in good health.

The genes are TRBV5-1 and TRBJ1-5; D possibly corresponds to TRBD1 (5 bases). Germline assignment: CDR1 SGHRS and CDR2 YFSETQ. The ends were cut back, 3 bases at V and 0 bases at J, with 22 bases in the middle. The CDR3 covers 19 residues. The CDR3 nucleotides are TGCGCCAGCAGCTCGCACTACCATGACAGCTACCTTAGCAATCAGCCCCAGCATTTT. Protein: CASSSHYHDSYLSNQPQHF.

This sequence joins TRBV10-3 and TRBJ2-3; D is uncertain. V lost 6 bases, J lost 0 bases, and 4 bases lay in between. This CDR3 has 12 amino acids. The germline V gene encodes CDR1 ENHRY and CDR2 SYGVKD. DNA for the CDR3: TGTGCCATCAGAGAAAGCACAGATACGCAGTATTTT. This gives the protein CAIRESTDTQYF.

The chain combines TRBV29-1 with TRBJ2-5, with TRBD1 matching 9 bases. The CDR3 has 14 residues. The V and J ends lost 3 bases and 9 bases, in that order; junction bases with no gene match: 11. Germline-derived CDR1 and CDR2 are SQVTM and ANQGSEA. The DNA of the CDR3 is TGCAGCGTTGAGGAGGGCGTTGGGACAGGGTCCCAGTACTTC. Its protein product is CSVEEGVGTGSQYF.

This clone is a singleton in its sample. One end of the junction does not line up with germline, which may come from a read error. The chain employs TRBV5-8 and TRBJ2-3; no clear D. Germline V CDR1 and CDR2: SGHTS, YDEGEE. The CDR3 sequence is 15 residues long. CDR3 coding DNA: TGTGCCAGCACCTTGACGGGTGCTAGCACAGATACGCAGTATTTT. Amino acid sequence: CASTLTGASTDTQYF.

The V gene is TRBV18, the J gene TRBJ1-2; possible D gene TRBD1, 6 bases. The CDR3 runs 14 residues. The ends were cut back, 1 base at V and 6 bases at J, with 12 bases in the middle. Per germline, CDR1 KGHSH and CDR2 LQKENI. The CDR3 DNA is TGTGCCAGCTCACCACTCACCGGGGGCAATGGCTACACCTTC. It codes for CASSPLTGGNGYTF.

V gene TRBV10-3 combines with J gene TRBJ2-1; D remains unclear. Trimming removed 3 bases at V and 4 bases at J, with 7 bases between. This CDR3 has 13 residues. Per germline, CDR1 ENHRY and CDR2 SYGVKD. The CDR3 bases are TGTGCCATCAGTGATACGGATTACAATGAGCAGTTCTTC. As protein: CAISDTDYNEQFF.

V and J are TRBV18 and TRBJ2-6, with D tentatively TRBD2 (5 bases). Trimming cost V 2 bases and J 0 bases, with 8 bases left between them. Germline values: CDR1 KGHSH, CDR2 LQKENI. The CDR3 runs to 16 residues. This CDR3 is CASSPMGSSGANVLTF. In nucleotides, the CDR3 is TGTGCCAGCTCACCAATGGGGAGCTCTGGGGCCAACGTCCTGACTTTC.

The rearrangement links TRBV20-1 to TRBJ2-5; TRBD2 matches 8 bases. The CDR3 runs 15 residues. In germline, CDR1 is DFQATT, CDR2 SNEGSKA (reference sequence). The junction had 12 bases not matched to a gene; V was cut back by 5 bases and J by 4 bases. The CDR3 loop is CSAGVGGAGGETQYF. CDR3 DNA: TGCAGTGCTGGTGTCGGGGGGGCGGGAGGAGAGACCCAGTACTTC.

This chain connects TRBV2 to TRBJ1-5; 7 positions agree with TRBD1. Germline trimming cut 4 bases from V and 1 base from J; bases unmatched to any gene: 4. This CDR3 is 15 amino acids long. Germline V gene sequence: CDR1 SNHLY, CDR2 FYNNEI. CDR3: CASSVGQKSNQPQHF. The CDR3 DNA reads as TGTGCCAGCAGTGTGGGACAGAAGAGCAATCAGCCCCAGCATTTT. Complete variable domain (other parts from reference TRBV2 and TRBJ1-5): EPEVTQTPSHQVTQMGQEVILRCVPISNHLYFYWYRQILGQKVEFLVSFYNNEISEKSEIFDDQFSVERPDGSNFTLKIRSTKLEDSAMYFCASSVGQKSNQPQHFGDGTRLSIL.

The chain combines TRBV6-6 with TRBJ1-2; 9 positions match TRBD1. With V trimmed by 4 bases and J by 3 bases, 6 bases remained unmatched. Germline CDR1 and CDR2: MNHNY and SVGAGI (reference sequence). CDR3 length: 15 amino acids. The CDR3 loop reads CASSSRDRAYYGYTF. CDR3 DNA: TGTGCCAGCAGTTCCCGGGACAGGGCCTACTATGGCTACACCTTC.

V gene TRBV27 combines with J gene TRBJ2-7; D call uncertain. The V gene lost 5 bases and the J gene lost 4 bases, with 12 bases spanning the gap. Looked up from germline, CDR1 is MNHEY and CDR2 is SMNVEV (reference sequence). This CDR3 has 13 residues. The CDR3 region has the DNA TGTGCCAGCAGTACACAAGACCGGTACGAGCAGTACTTC. Translation: CASSTQDRYEQYF.

The rearrangement links TRBV19 to TRBJ2-5; no firm D call. This CDR3 is built from 14 residues. The V end lost 2 bases, the J end lost 2 bases, and 9 bases lay between the germline ends. Germline lookup yields CDR1 LNHDA and CDR2 SQIVND (reference sequence). The CDR3 loop reads CASSIPPDQETQYF. The CDR3, as DNA: TGTGCCAGTAGTATACCTCCGGATCAAGAGACCCAGTACTTC. Using reference TRBV19 and TRBJ2-5 for the parts outside the CDR3, the full variable domain is DGGITQSPKYLFRKEGQNVTLSCEQNLNHDAMYWYRQDPGQGLRLIYYSQIVNDFQKGDIAEGYSVSREKKESFPLTVTSAQKNPTAFYLCASSIPPDQETQYFGPGTRLLVL.

The chain is built from TRBV30 and TRBJ2-7; D possibly corresponds to TRBD2 (6 bases). Trimming took 7 bases from V and 3 from J, leaving 10 bases between them. CDR3 length equals 11 residues. CDR1 is GTSNPN and CDR2 is SVGIG in the germline V gene (reference sequence). The CDR3 DNA reads TGTGCCTACAAGGGACTCTACGAGCAGTACTTC. Protein product: CAYKGLYEQYF.

This clone was found a few times. V usage is TRBV7-6 and J usage is TRBJ2-7, with D perhaps being TRBD1 or TRBD2 (6 bases each). Per germline, CDR1 SGHVS and CDR2 FNYEAQ. With 1 base removed from V and 6 bases from J, the gap between germline ends came to 16 bases. The CDR3 loop spans 15 amino acids. The CDR3 DNA is TGTGCCAGCAGCTTAGGGGGGGCCGGAGGGCTCGAGCAGTACTTC. Its protein product is CASSLGGAGGLEQYF.

The chain employs TRBV10-3 and TRBJ2-2; the D gene is possibly TRBD1 (6 bases). The CDR3 has 14 amino acids. V was cut by 3 bases and J by 5 bases, with 10 bases left in between. Germline lookup yields CDR1 ENHRY and CDR2 SYGVKD. CDR3 DNA: TGTGCCATCAGTGACCCACAGGGAACCGGGGAGCTGTTTTTT. It encodes CAISDPQGTGELFF.

This chain connects TRBV18 to TRBJ1-6; 7 nucleotides agree with TRBD1. The CDR3 has 16 residues. Per the germline V gene, CDR1 is KGHSH and CDR2 is LQKENI. The V gene end was trimmed by 4 bases and the J gene end by 7 bases; junction bases not matched to a gene: 10. The CDR3 DNA follows: TGTGCCAGCTCACTCAACTCAATGACAGGGAATTCACCCCTCCACTTT. Protein sequence: CASSLNSMTGNSPLHF.

In DNA form, the CDR3 reads TGTGCCAGCAGCGTAGAGGGGGGGAGGGCAGATACGCAGTATTTT. This gives the protein CASSVEGGRADTQYF. V gene TRBV9 combines with J gene TRBJ2-3; perhaps TRBD2 as D (7 bases). Deletions cut 0 bases from V and 4 bases from J, with 12 bases between. Germline values: CDR1 SGDLS, CDR2 YYNGEE. The CDR3 runs to 15 residues.

V gene TRBV28 combines with J gene TRBJ2-5, with TRBD1 matching 11 bases. Trimming removed 3 bases from V and 2 bases from J; junction bases left unmatched: 8. Germline-derived CDR1 and CDR2 are MDHEN and SYDVKM. This CDR3 region has 17 residues. CDR3 coding DNA: TGTGCCAGCAGTTTCCCAGGACAGGGGGCCCCTCAAGAGACCCAGTACTTC. It yields the protein CASSFPGQGAPQETQYF.

V is TRBV25-1 and J is TRBJ1-3; D gene unclear. This CDR3 has 14 residues. Per the germline V gene, CDR1 is MGHDK and CDR2 is SYGVNS. The germline V and J ends were trimmed by 2 bases and 3 bases, with 8 bases remaining between them. The CDR3 region is CASSETGFGNTIYF. In nucleotides, the CDR3 is TGTGCCAGCAGTGAAACCGGATTTGGAAACACCATATATTTT.